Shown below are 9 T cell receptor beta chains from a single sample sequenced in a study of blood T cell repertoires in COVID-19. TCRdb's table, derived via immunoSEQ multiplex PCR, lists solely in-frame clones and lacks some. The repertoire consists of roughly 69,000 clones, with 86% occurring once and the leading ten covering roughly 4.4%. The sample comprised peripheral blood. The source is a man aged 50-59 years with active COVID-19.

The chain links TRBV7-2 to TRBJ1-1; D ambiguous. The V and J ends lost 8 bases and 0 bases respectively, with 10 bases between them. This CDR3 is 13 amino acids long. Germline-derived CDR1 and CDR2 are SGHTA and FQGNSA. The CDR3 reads CASLYRVNTEAFF. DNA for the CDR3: TGTGCCAGCCTGTATAGAGTGAACACTGAAGCTTTCTTT.

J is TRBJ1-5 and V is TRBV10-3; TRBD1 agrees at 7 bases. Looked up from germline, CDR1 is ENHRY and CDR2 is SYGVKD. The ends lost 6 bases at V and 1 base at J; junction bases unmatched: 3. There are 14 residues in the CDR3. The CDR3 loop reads CAISRDRSNQPQHF. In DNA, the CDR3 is TGTGCCATCAGCCGGGACAGAAGCAATCAGCCCCAGCATTTT.

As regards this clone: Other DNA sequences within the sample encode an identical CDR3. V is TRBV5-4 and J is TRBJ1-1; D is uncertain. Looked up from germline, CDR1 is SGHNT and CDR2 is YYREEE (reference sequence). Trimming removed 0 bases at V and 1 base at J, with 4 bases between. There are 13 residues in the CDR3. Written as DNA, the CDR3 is TGTGCCAGCAGCTTGGAGCAGAACACTGAAGCTTTCTTT. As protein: CASSLEQNTEAFF.

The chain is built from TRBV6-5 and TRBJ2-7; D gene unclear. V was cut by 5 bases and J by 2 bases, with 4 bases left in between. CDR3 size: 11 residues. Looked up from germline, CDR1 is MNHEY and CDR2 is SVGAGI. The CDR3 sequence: CASSNTYEQYF. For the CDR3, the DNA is TGTGCCAGCAGTAACACCTACGAGCAGTACTTC.

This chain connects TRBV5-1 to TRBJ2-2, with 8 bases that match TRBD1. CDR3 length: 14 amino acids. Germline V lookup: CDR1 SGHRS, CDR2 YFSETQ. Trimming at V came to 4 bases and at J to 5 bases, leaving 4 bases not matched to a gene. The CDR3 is CASSNRGWTGELFF. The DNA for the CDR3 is TGCGCCAGCAGCAACAGGGGGTGGACCGGGGAGCTGTTTTTT. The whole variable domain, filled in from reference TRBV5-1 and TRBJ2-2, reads KAGVTQTPRYLIKTRGQQVTLSCSPISGHRSVSWYQQTPGQGLQFLFEYFSETQRNKGNFPGRFSGRQFSNSRSEMNVSTLELGDSALYLCASSNRGWTGELFFGEGSRLTVL.

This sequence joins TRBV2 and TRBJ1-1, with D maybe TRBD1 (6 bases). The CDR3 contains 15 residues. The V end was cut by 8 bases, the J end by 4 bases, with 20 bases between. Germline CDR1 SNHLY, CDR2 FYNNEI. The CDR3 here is CASSRGPPARTEAFF. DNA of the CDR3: TGTGCCAGCTCGCGGGGGCCACCGGCCCGCACTGAAGCTTTCTTT.

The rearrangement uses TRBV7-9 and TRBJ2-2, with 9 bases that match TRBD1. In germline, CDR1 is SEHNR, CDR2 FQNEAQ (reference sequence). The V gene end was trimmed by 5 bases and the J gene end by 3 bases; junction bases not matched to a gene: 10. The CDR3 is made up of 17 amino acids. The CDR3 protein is CASSPRRGTGYTGELFF. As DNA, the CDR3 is TGTGCCAGCAGCCCCAGACGGGGGACAGGGTACACCGGGGAGCTGTTTTTT.

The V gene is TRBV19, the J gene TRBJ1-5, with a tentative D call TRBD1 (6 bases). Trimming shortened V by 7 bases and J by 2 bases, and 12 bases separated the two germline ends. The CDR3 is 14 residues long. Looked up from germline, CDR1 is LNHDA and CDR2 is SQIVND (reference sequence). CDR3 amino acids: CASNKQGGNQPQHF. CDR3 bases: TGTGCCAGTAATAAACAGGGCGGCAATCAGCCCCAGCATTTT.

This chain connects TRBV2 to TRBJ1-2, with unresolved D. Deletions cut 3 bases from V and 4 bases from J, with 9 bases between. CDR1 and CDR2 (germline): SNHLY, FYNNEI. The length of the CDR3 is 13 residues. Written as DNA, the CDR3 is TGTGCCAGCAGTGATCAGTCAGTCTATGGCTACACCTTC. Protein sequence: CASSDQSVYGYTF. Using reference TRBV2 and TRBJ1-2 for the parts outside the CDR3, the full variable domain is EPEVTQTPSHQVTQMGQEVILRCVPISNHLYFYWYRQILGQKVEFLVSFYNNEISEKSEIFDDQFSVERPDGSNFTLKIRSTKLEDSAMYFCASSDQSVYGYTFGSGTRLTVV.